The clone carrying this T cell receptor beta chain was counted only a few times. These data originate in a study of regulatory T cells in long-lasting Graves disease. Time point described: newly diagnosed GD, antithyroid drugs for less than 3 months. PBMCs provided the RNA from which the TCR library was made. Library construction for TCR beta used iRepertoire HTBI primers and Arm-PCR of CDR3 regions. Using its own MiXCR run on the multiplex PCR reads, TCRdb lists one record per CDR3 protein. Among roughly 380,000 distinct CDR3 sequences listed, 16% were seen once. These data also featured in a second study, about T cells in Graves' hyperthyroidism and ophthalmopathy.

This TCR came from a man in his forties or fifties with Graves disease. This sample comprised peripheral blood mononuclear cells (PBMCs), obtained at new diagnosis, from a patient treated with antithyroid drugs.

CDR3 bases: TGTGCCAGCAGCTCCCGGCCGGGTCCCTACGAGCAGTACTTC. It specifies CASSSRPGPYEQYF. The chain carries TRBV9 and TRBJ2-7; D unresolved. Germline V gene lookup returns CDR1 SGDLS and CDR2 YYNGEE. Trimming took 4 bases from V and 2 from J, leaving 13 bases between them. The CDR3 is 14 amino acids.